This T cell receptor beta chain is from a study of T-cell reconstitution after alpha-beta-depleted transplantation in children. This clonotype was found a few times. The germline V gene encodes CDR1 SGHTA and CDR2 FQGNSA. The CDR3 runs to 15 residues. V lost 3 bases to trimming and J lost 6 bases; unmatched junction nucleotides: 8. Unique molecular identifiers were incorporated into the prepared TCRbeta library. TCRdb recomputed calls from the PCR reads with MiXCR, one row per CDR3 protein. The data contain around 600,000 distinct CDR3 sequences, 16% of them singletons. The starting material was PBMCs from the stem cell graft donor, obtained from the stem cell graft. This TCR was recovered from a human donor who donated a stem cell graft to a child with acute myeloid leukemia. The gene calls are TRBV7-2 and TRBJ1-1; 9 bases match TRBD1. Here the CDR3 reads CASSFSGTGTAEAFF. In DNA, the CDR3 is TGTGCCAGCAGCTTTTCCGGGACAGGGACCGCTGAAGCTTTCTTT.